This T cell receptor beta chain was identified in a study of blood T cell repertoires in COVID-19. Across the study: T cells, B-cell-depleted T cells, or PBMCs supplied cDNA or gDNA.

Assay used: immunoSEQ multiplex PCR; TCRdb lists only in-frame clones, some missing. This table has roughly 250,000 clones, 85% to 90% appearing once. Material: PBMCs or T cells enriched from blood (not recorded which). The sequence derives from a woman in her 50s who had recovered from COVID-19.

CDR3 region: CATSDTGYNQPQHF. Here the CDR3 DNA reads TGTGCCACCAGTGACACAGGGTATAATCAGCCCCAGCATTTT. V and J are TRBV24-1 and TRBJ1-5; weak D call: TRBD1 (6 bases). Germline values: CDR1 KGHDR, CDR2 SFDVKD. The V and J ends lost 4 bases and 4 bases respectively, with 10 bases between them. This CDR3 comprises 14 residues.